These 2 T cell receptor beta chains were all obtained from the same sample, sequenced in a study of CD8+CD57+ T cells in acquired aplastic anemia. Those patients picked for sequencing had displayed CD8+CD57+ cell expansion on flow cytometry. Genomic DNA provided the template from which TCR beta VDJ and CDR3 profiles were obtained. Each CDR3 protein is one row after TCRdb ran MiXCR on the reads. This sample has around 290,000 distinct CDR3 sequences, with roughly 53% found just once. The source material was sorted CD4+, CD8+, or CD8+CD57+ T cells (not recorded which) from PBMCs. The source of these receptors is a human donor with aplastic anemia.

V and J are TRBV6-5 and TRBJ2-7, with 7 nucleotides matching TRBD1. V dropped 2 bases and J dropped 4; count of bases not matched to a gene: 5. The CDR3 consists of 14 residues. Per germline, CDR1 MNHEY and CDR2 SVGAGI. CDR3 sequence (DNA): TGTGCCAGCAGTTACAGGGGGCGCCCATACGAGCAGTACTTC. Its protein product is CASSYRGRPYEQYF.

There are many counts of this clonotype. J is TRBJ2-1 and V is TRBV4-2, with 9 bases identical to TRBD2. The CDR3 is 16 residues long. Germline loops: CDR1 LGHNA, CDR2 YNFKEQ. V shed 5 bases, J shed 3 bases, and the junction held 8 bases outside the gene matches. The CDR3 loop is CASSIIAGEGYNEQFF. The DNA for the CDR3 is TGTGCCAGCAGCATAATAGCGGGGGAAGGCTACAATGAGCAGTTCTTC.